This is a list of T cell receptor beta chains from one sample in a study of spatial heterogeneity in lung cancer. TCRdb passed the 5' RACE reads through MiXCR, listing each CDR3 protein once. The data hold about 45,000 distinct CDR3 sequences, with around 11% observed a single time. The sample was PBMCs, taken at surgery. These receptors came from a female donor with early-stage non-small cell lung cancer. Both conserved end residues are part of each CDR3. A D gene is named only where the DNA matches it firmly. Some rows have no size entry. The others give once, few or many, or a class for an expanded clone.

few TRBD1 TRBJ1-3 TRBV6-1 CASSSTGAKGNTIYF TGTGCCAGCAGTTCGACAGGGGCAAAAGGAAACACCATATATTTT
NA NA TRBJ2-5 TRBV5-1 CASSFTSTQETQYF TGCGCCAGCAGCTTCACTAGCACTCAAGAGACCCAGTACTTC
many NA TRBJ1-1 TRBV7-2 CASSLDRVRNTEAFF TGTGCCAGCAGCTTAGACAGGGTTCGGAACACTGAAGCTTTCTTT
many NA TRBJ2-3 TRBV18 CASSPRADGDTQYF TGTGCCAGCTCACCACGAGCAGATGGAGATACGCAGTATTTT
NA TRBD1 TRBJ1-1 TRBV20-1 CSASRLQGAGTEAFF TGCAGTGCTAGTAGGTTACAGGGGGCTGGCACTGAAGCTTTCTTT
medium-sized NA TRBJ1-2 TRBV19 CASREGTYGYTF TGTGCCAGTAGGGAGGGCACCTATGGCTACACCTTC
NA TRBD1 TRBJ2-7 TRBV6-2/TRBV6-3 CASSSGTGVEQYF TGTGCCAGCAGCTCCGGGACAGGGGTCGAGCAGTACTTC
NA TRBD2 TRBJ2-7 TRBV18 CASSPPSSGGVHEQYF TGTGCCAGCTCCCCTCCCAGTAGCGGGGGGGTCCACGAGCAGTACTTC
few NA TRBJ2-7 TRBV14 CASSRSRGQGHEQYF TGTGCCAGCAGCCGGTCCCGAGGGCAGGGCCACGAGCAGTACTTC
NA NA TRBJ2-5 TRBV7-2 CASSSTSGTGETQYF TGTGCCAGCAGCTCGACATCCGGGACCGGAGAGACCCAGTACTTC
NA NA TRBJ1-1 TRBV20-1 CSALPIIGLDTEAFF TGCAGTGCTTTGCCCATCATTGGGCTTGATACTGAAGCTTTCTTT
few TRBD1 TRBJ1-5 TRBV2 CASRPPPGGSNQPQHF TGTGCCAGCAGGCCGCCCCCAGGGGGTAGCAATCAGCCCCAGCATTTT
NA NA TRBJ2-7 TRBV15 CATSSPGTDYEQYF TGTGCCACCAGCAGCCCAGGGACCGACTACGAGCAGTACTTC
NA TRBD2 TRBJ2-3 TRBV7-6 CASSLQRGGTDTQYF TGTGCCAGCAGCTTACAACGGGGGGGGACAGATACGCAGTATTTT
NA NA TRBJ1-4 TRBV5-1 CASSSFDADEKLFF TGCGCCAGCAGCTCCTTTGACGCTGATGAAAAACTGTTTTTT
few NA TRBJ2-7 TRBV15 CATSRARQGSYEQYF TGTGCCACCAGCAGAGCTAGGCAGGGTTCCTACGAGCAGTACTTC
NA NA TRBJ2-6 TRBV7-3 CASSLSGSGANVLTF TGTGCCAGCAGCTTATCAGGGAGTGGGGCCAACGTCCTGACTTTC
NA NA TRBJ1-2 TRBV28 CASTREGFHYGYTF TGTGCCAGCACTCGAGAGGGATTTCACTATGGCTACACCTTC
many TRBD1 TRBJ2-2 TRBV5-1 CASSPRPTGQGLTGELFF TGCGCCAGCAGCCCGCGGCCTACGGGACAGGGGCTCACCGGGGAGCTGTTTTTT
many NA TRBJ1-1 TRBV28 CASSFGGVNTEAFF TGTGCCAGCAGTTTTGGGGGTGTGAACACTGAAGCTTTCTTT
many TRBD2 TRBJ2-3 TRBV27 CASSDRGGHADTQYF TGTGCCAGCAGTGATCGGGGGGGCCACGCAGATACGCAGTATTTT
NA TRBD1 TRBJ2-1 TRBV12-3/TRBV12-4 CASSSRTGSFNEQFF TGTGCCAGCAGTTCCCGGACAGGGTCGTTTAATGAGCAGTTCTTC
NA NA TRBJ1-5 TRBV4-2 CASSQDWDPSNQPQHF TGTGCCAGCAGCCAAGATTGGGATCCGAGCAATCAGCCCCAGCATTTT
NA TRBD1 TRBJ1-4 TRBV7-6 CASSRNRGTGGGEKLFF TGTGCCAGCAGCCGCAACCGGGGGACAGGGGGAGGAGAAAAACTGTTTTTT
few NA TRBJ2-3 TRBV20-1 CSASDHTQYF TGCAGTGCTAGTGATCATACGCAGTATTTT
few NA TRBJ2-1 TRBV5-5 CASSPRTTSPFMEQFF TGTGCCAGCAGTCCTAGAACCACAAGTCCCTTTATGGAGCAGTTCTTC
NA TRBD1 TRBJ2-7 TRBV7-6 CASSPDRGYEQYF TGTGCCAGCAGCCCCGACAGGGGCTACGAGCAGTACTTC
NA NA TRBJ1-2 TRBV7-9 CASSSGTGTYGYNF TGTGCCAGCAGCTCCGGGACGGGTACTTATGGCTACAACTTC
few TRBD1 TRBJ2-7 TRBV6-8 CAPGERTGAFHEQYF TGTGCCCCGGGAGAGAGGACAGGGGCTTTTCACGAGCAGTACTTC
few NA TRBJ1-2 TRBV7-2 CASSSPPRYGYTF TGTGCCAGCAGCTCGCCCCCCCGGTATGGCTACACCTTC
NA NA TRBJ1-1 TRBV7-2 CASKGLRSTEAFF TGTGCCAGCAAGGGCTTACGGTCCACTGAAGCTTTCTTT
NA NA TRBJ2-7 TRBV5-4 CASSLGTVGFYEQYF TGTGCCAGCAGCTTGGGGACAGTGGGTTTCTACGAGCAGTACTTC
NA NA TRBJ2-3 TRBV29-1 CSVDLAEDTQYF TGCAGCGTTGATCTAGCCGAGGATACGCAGTATTTT
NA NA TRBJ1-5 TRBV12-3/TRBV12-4 CASSLGTLGPQPQHF TGTGCCAGCAGTTTAGGCACATTGGGGCCTCAGCCCCAGCATTTT
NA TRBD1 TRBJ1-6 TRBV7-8 CASSVDRVPYNSPLHF TGTGCCAGCAGCGTGGACAGGGTCCCCTATAATTCACCCCTCCACTTT
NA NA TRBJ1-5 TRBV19 CASSVPVYYQPQHF TGTGCCAGTAGTGTTCCAGTATACTATCAGCCCCAGCATTTT
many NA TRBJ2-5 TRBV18 CASSPKETQYF TGTGCCAGCTCACCAAAAGAGACCCAGTACTTC
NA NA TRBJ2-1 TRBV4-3 CASSQDSAGHRGEQFF TGCGCCAGCAGTCAAGATTCGGCGGGGCATCGAGGTGAGCAGTTCTTC
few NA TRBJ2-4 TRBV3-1 CASSDRLNIQYF TGTGCCAGCAGCGACAGGTTAAACATTCAGTACTTC
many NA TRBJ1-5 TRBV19 CASSAGTGNQPQHF TGTGCCAGTAGTGCAGGGACCGGCAATCAGCCCCAGCATTTT
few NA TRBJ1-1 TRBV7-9 CASRRGGDTEAFF TGTGCCAGCAGACGCGGGGGTGACACTGAAGCTTTCTTT